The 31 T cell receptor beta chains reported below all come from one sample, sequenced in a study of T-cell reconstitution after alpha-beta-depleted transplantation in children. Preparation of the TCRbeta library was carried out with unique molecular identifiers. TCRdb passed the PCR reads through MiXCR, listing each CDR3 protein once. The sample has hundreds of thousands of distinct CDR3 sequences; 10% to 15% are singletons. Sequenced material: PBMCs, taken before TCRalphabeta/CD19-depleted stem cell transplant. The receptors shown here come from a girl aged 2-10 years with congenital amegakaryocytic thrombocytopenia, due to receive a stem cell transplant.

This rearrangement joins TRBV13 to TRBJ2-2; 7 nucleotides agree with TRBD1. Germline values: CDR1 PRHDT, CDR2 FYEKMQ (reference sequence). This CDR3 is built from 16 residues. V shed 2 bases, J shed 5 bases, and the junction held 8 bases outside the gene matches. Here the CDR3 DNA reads TGTGCCAGCAGCTTACTTTACCAGGGGGAGACCGGGGAGCTGTTTTTT. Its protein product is CASSLLYQGETGELFF.

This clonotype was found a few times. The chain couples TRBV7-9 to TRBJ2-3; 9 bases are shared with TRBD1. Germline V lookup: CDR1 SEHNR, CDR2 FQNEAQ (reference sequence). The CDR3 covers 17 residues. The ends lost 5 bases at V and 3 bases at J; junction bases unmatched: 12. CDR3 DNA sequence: TGTGCCAGCAGCCTTACCCCGGGACAGGGAGGGACAGATACGCAGTATTTT. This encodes CASSLTPGQGGTDTQYF.

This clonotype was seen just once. This CDR3 reads CAWSEVDRDHNEQFF. The CDR3, as DNA: TGTGCCTGGAGTGAGGTGGACAGGGACCACAATGAGCAGTTCTTC. The chain combines TRBV30 with TRBJ2-1, with 8 bases lining up with TRBD1. The CDR3 runs 15 residues. Per germline, CDR1 GTSNPN and CDR2 SVGIG (reference sequence). V shed 1 base and J 5 bases; nucleotides not matched to a gene: 7.

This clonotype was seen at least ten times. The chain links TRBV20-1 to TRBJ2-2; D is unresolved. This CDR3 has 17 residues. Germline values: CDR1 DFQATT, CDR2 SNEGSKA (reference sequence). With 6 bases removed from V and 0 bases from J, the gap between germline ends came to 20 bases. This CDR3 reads CSASGRTLETNTGELFF. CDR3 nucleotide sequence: TGCAGTGCATCGGGCAGGACCCTAGAAACGAACACCGGGGAGCTGTTTTTT.

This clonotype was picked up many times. DNA for the CDR3: TGCAGCGTTGAAGATCGTGGACTAGAGTTGGATACGCAGTATTTT. Protein sequence: CSVEDRGLELDTQYF. The chain carries TRBV29-1 and TRBJ2-3; 7 positions match TRBD2. Germline loops: CDR1 SQVTM, CDR2 ANQGSEA. The CDR3 sequence is 15 residues long. The ends lost 0 bases at V and 6 bases at J; junction bases unmatched: 9.

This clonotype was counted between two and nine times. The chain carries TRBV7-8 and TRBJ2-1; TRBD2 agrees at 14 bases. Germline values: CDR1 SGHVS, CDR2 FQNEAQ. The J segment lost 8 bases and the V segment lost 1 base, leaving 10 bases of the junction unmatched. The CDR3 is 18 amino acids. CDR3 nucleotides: TGTGCCAGCAGCTTAGGTTTCCGGACTAGCGGGGGGAAGGATGAGCAGTTCTTC. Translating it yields CASSLGFRTSGGKDEQFF.

CDR3 nucleotides: TGTGCCAGCACCAGGGACTCCGTGGGAGATACGCAGTATTTT. Translation gives CASTRDSVGDTQYF. The chain uses TRBV6-2 or TRBV6-3 and TRBJ2-3, with D perhaps matching TRBD2 (6 bases). V dropped 7 bases and J dropped 5 bases, with 16 bases sitting between them. Germline V lookup: CDR1 MNHEY, CDR2 SVGEGT. The CDR3 has 14 residues.

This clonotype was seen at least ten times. DNA for the CDR3: TGCGCCAGCAGCTTGGGCCGTCTCGAGCAGTTCTTC. As protein: CASSLGRLEQFF. The gene calls are TRBV5-1 and TRBJ2-1; D gene uncertain. Germline V gene sequence: CDR1 SGHRS, CDR2 YFSETQ. Trimming stripped 0 bases from V and 10 bases from J, with 8 bases between. The CDR3 has 12 amino acids.

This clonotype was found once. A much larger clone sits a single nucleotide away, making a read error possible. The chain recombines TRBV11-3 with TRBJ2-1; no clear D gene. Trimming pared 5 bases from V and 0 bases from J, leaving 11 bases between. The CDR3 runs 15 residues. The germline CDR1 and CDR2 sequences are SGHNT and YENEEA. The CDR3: CASSRAVSSYNEQFF. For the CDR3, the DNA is TGTGCCAGCAGCAGGGCAGTAAGCTCCTACAATGAGCAGTTCTTC.

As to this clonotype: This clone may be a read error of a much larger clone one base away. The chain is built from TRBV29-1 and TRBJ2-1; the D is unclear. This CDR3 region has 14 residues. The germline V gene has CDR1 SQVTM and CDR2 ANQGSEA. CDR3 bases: TGCAGCGTTGGTTTGTCCGAGCGAGAGAATGAGCAGTCCTTC. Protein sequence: CSVGLSERENEQSF.

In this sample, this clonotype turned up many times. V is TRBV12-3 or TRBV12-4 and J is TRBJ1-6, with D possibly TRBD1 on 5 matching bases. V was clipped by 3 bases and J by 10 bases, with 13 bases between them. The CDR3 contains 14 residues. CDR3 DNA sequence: TGTGCCAGCAGTTTTTCCGGGGCAGGCTCACCCCTCCACTTT. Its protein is CASSFSGAGSPLHF.

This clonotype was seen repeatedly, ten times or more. CDR3 DNA sequence: TGTGCCAGCAGCTGGGACAGAGACACTGAAGCTTTCTTT. Translating it yields CASSWDRDTEAFF. The chain couples TRBV7-6 to TRBJ1-1; 7 nucleotides match TRBD1. V dropped 4 bases and J dropped 3; count of bases not matched to a gene: 2. CDR1 and CDR2 (germline): SGHVS, FNYEAQ. The CDR3 length is 13 residues.

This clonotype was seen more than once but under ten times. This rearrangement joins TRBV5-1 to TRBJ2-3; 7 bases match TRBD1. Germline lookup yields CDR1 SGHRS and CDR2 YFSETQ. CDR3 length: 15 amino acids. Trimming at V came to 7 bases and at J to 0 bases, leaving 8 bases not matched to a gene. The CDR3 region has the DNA TGCGCCAGCCGTTCCCAGGGGGATAGCACAGATACGCAGTATTTT. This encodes CASRSQGDSTDTQYF. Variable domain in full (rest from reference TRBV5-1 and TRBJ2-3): KAGVTQTPRYLIKTRGQQVTLSCSPISGHRSVSWYQQTPGQGLQFLFEYFSETQRNKGNFPGRFSGRQFSNSRSEMNVSTLELGDSALYLCASRSQGDSTDTQYFGPGTRLTVL.

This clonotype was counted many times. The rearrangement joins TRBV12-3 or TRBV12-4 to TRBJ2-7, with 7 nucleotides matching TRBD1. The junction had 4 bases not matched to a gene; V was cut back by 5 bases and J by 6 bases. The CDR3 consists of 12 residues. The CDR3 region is CASSPTGAEQYF. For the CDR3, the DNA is TGTGCCAGCAGTCCCACAGGGGCCGAGCAGTACTTC.

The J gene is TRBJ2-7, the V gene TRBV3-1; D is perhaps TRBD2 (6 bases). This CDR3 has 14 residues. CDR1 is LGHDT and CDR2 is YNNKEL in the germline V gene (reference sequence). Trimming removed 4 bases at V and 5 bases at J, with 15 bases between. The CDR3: CASSLTSPLDEQYF. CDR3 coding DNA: TGTGCCAGCAGCCTCACTAGCCCCCTGGACGAGCAGTACTTC.

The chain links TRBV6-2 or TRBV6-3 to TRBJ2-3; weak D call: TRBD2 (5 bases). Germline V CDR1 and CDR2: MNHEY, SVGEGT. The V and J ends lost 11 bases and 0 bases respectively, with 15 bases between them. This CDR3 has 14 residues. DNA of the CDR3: TGTGCCCTTAGTTCGGGGTACAGCACAGATACGCAGTATTTT. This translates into CALSSGYSTDTQYF.

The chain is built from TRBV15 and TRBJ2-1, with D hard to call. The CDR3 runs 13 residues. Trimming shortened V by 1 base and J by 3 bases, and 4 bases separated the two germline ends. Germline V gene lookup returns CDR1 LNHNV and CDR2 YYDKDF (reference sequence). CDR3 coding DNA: TGTGCCACCAGCAGAGTCGTCTACAATGAGCAGTTCTTC. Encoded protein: CATSRVVYNEQFF.

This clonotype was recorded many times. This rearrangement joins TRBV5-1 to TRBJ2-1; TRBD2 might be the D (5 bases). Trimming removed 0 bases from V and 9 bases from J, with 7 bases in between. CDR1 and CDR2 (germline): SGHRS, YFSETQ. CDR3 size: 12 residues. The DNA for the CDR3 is TGCGCCAGCAGCTTGGTGGCGGGTGAGCAGTTCTTC. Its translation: CASSLVAGEQFF.

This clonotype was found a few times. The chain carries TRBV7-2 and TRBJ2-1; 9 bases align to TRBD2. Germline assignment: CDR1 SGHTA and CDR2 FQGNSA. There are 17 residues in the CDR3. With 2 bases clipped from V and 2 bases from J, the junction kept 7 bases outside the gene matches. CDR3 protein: CASSLQAGGPPYNEQFF. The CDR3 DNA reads TGTGCCAGCAGCTTACAGGCGGGAGGGCCCCCCTACAATGAGCAGTTCTTC.

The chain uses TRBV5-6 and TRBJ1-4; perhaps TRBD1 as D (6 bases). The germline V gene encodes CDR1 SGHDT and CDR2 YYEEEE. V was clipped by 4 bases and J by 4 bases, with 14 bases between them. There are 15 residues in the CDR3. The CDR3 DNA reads TGTGCCAGCAGCGGACAGACAGACGATAATGAAAAACTGTTTTTT. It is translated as CASSGQTDDNEKLFF.

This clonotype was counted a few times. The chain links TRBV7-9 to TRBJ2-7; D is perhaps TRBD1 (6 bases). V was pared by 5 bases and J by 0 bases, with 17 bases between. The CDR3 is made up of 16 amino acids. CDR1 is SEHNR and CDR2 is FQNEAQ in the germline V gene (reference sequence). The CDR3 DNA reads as TGTGCCAGCAGCCGAACAACAGGGTCGGTCTCCTACGAGCAGTACTTC. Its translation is CASSRTTGSVSYEQYF.

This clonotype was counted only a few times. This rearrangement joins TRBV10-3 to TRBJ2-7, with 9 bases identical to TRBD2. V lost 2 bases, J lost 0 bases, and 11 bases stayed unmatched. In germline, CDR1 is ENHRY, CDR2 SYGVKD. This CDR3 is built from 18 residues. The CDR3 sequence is CAISEVAGEWAPSYEQYF. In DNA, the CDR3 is TGTGCCATCAGTGAGGTAGCGGGAGAATGGGCCCCCTCCTACGAGCAGTACTTC.

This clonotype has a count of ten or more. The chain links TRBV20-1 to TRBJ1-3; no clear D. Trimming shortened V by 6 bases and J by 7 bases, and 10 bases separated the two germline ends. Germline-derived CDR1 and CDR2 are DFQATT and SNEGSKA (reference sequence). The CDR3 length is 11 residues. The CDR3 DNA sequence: TGCAGTGCAATAAGAGGGAACACCATATATTTT. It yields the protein CSAIRGNTIYF.

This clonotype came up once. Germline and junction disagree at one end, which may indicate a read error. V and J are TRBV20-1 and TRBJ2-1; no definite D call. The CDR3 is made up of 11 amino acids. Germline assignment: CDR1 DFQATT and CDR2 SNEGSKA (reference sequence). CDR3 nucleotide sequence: TGCAGTGCTAGAGGGTACAATGAGCAGTCCTTC. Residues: CSARGYNEQSF.

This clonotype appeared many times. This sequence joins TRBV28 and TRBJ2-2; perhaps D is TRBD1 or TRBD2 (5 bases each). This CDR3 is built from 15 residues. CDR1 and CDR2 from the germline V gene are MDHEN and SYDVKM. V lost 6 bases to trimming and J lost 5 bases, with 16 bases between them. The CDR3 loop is CASSTGARGTGELFF. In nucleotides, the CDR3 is TGTGCCAGCAGCACCGGGGCCAGAGGGACCGGGGAGCTGTTTTTT.

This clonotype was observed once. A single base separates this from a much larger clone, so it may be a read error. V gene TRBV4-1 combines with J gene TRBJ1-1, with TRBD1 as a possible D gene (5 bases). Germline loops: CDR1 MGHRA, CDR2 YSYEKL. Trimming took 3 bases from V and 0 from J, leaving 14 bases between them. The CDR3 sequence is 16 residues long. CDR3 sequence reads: CASSQRVGRMNTEAFF. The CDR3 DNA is TGCGCCAGCAGCCAGAGGGTGGGGCGGATGAACACTGAAGCTTTCTTT.

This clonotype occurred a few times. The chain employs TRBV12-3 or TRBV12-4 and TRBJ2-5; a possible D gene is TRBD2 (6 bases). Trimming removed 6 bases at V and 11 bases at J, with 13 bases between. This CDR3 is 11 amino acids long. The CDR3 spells CASSRERVQYF. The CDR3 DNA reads TGTGCCAGCAGCCGCGAGCGGGTACAGTACTTC.

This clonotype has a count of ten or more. This CDR3 reads CSVERGVNTEAFF. Written as DNA, the CDR3 is TGCAGCGTTGAAAGGGGAGTGAACACTGAAGCTTTCTTT. This rearrangement joins TRBV29-1 to TRBJ1-1, with D tentatively TRBD1 (5 bases). CDR1 and CDR2 from the germline V gene are SQVTM and ANQGSEA. The CDR3 is 13 residues long. Trimming removed 2 bases at V and 0 bases at J, with 7 bases between.

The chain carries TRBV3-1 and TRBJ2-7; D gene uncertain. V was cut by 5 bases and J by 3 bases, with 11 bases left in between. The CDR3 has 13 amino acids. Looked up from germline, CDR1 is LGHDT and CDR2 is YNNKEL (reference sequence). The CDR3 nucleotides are TGTGCCAGCAGCTCCCAATTCTTCTACGAGCAGTACTTC. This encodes CASSSQFFYEQYF.

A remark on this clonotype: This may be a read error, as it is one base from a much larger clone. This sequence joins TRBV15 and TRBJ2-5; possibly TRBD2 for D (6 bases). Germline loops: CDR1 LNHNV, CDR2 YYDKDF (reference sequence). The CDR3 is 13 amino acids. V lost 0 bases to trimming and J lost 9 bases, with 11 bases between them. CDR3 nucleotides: TGTGCCACCAGCAGAGATCTAAGGGAGGCCCAGTACTTC. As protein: CATSRDLREAQYF.

The CDR3 loop is CASSSLEGTNYGYTF. The CDR3 DNA sequence: TGTGCCAGCAGTTCCTTGGAGGGGACTAACTATGGCTACACCTTC. The V gene is TRBV28, the J gene TRBJ1-2, with a weak D call TRBD1 (5 bases). The CDR3 length is 15 residues. Germline assignment: CDR1 MDHEN and CDR2 SYDVKM. V was shortened by 4 bases and J by 0 bases, with 12 bases between the two germline ends.